Each of the 9 T cell receptor beta chains below was sequenced from the same sample in a study of blood T cell repertoires in COVID-19. Repertoires were generated with immunoSEQ multiplex PCR, while TCRdb's copy carries only in-frame clones and drops some. The sample has 200,000 to 250,000 clones, 85% to 90% seen once; the top ten hold roughly 3%. Sequencing was done on a sample of peripheral blood. The receptor source for this set is a man aged 55 to 70 with acute or convalescent COVID-19.

This chain uses TRBV11-3 with TRBJ1-1; the D is unclear. The CDR3 has 15 residues. Trimming cost V 1 base and J 1 base, with 10 bases left between them. In germline, CDR1 is SGHNT, CDR2 YENEEA. CDR3 region: CASSLGAGSNTEAFF. CDR3 nucleotide sequence: TGTGCCAGCAGCTTAGGGGCCGGCTCGAACACTGAAGCTTTCTTT.

The V call is TRBV5-8, the J call TRBJ2-1; 8 positions agree with TRBD2. V lost 4 bases, J lost 0 bases, and 9 bases stayed unmatched. Germline V gene sequence: CDR1 SGHTS, CDR2 YDEGEE. This CDR3 is 17 amino acids long. CDR3 sequence (DNA): TGTGCCAGCAGCCCATCGCGGGGGGAGGGCTCCTACAATGAGCAGTTCTTC. It translates to CASSPSRGEGSYNEQFF.

This chain links TRBV9 with TRBJ2-3; 11 bases are shared with TRBD2. The CDR3 runs 16 residues. The germline CDR1 and CDR2 sequences are SGDLS and YYNGEE. With 4 bases clipped from V and 3 bases from J, the junction kept 7 bases outside the gene matches. CDR3 nucleotide sequence: TGTGCCAGCAGCCCCACTAGCGGGGGTGTAACAGATACGCAGTATTTT. This encodes CASSPTSGGVTDTQYF.

The chain joins TRBV11-2 to TRBJ2-2; 7 bases agree with TRBD1. The CDR3 is made up of 15 amino acids. V dropped 5 bases and J dropped 6; count of bases not matched to a gene: 9. Per germline, CDR1 SGHAT and CDR2 FQNNGV. CDR3 in DNA: TGTGCCAGCAGCACTTCATACAGGGGAGCCGGGGAGCTGTTTTTT. Protein sequence: CASSTSYRGAGELFF.

This clone was counted only a few times. The V gene is TRBV2, the J gene TRBJ1-3, with a weak D call TRBD1 (5 bases). With 8 bases removed from V and 0 bases from J, the gap between germline ends came to 14 bases. CDR3 length: 15 residues. Germline V gene lookup returns CDR1 SNHLY and CDR2 FYNNEI. The CDR3 nucleotides read TGTGCCAGCGGGGCAGGGCCGAGCTCTGGAAACACCATATATTTT. It is translated as CASGAGPSSGNTIYF.

V and J are TRBV6-5 and TRBJ1-4, with 7 bases aligning to TRBD1. CDR3 length: 15 residues. CDR1 is MNHEY, CDR2 SVGAGI, per germline. V lost 6 bases and J lost 7; bases outside the gene matches: 11. The CDR3 protein is CASRRNRDSGEKLFF. Here the CDR3 DNA reads TGTGCCAGCAGGCGAAACAGGGACAGTGGTGAAAAACTGTTTTTT.

The J gene is TRBJ1-5, the V gene TRBV2; the D gene is possibly TRBD1 (5 bases). Looked up from germline, CDR1 is SNHLY and CDR2 is FYNNEI. CDR3 size: 13 residues. V was clipped by 8 bases and J by 3 bases, with 11 bases between them. CDR3 bases: TGTGCCAGCTCGGCGGGGCCCAATCAGCCCCAGCATTTT. Protein: CASSAGPNQPQHF.

The CDR3 region has the DNA TGTGCCAGCAGTTTCGTGCGGGACCGCCCTGAAAAACTGTTTTTT. This translates into CASSFVRDRPEKLFF. The J gene is TRBJ1-4, the V gene TRBV28, with D tentatively TRBD1 (5 bases). Germline CDR1 and CDR2: MDHEN and SYDVKM. There are 15 residues in the CDR3. The V end lost 3 bases, the J end lost 7 bases, and 15 bases lay between the germline ends.

V gene TRBV13 combines with J gene TRBJ2-7; 9 bases map to TRBD1. Losses at the gene ends were 0 bases for V and 3 bases for J; bases not matched to a gene: 6. The germline gives CDR1 PRHDT, CDR2 FYEKMQ (reference sequence). This CDR3 has 16 amino acids. The CDR3 region is CASSLGSGTGFYEQYF. The CDR3 coding sequence is TGTGCCAGCAGCTTAGGATCCGGGACAGGGTTCTACGAGCAGTACTTC.